Listed below are T cell receptor beta chains from one sample, sequenced in a study of cytomegalovirus exposure and HLA in healthy donors. The table came from immunoSEQ multiplex PCR; TCRdb's copy has only in-frame clones and leaves some out. Among 150,000 or so clones, 65% to 90% were seen once, and the ten largest hold approximately 20%. The source material was PBMCs. Source of these receptors: a young man in good health and CMV-seropositive. CDR3s include the opening cysteine and the closing phenylalanine or tryptophan. The D gene is left open where the match is weak. The size of a clone is reported for some rows only, either as once, few or many, or as a class for expanded clones.

TRBJ2-3,-,TRBD2,TRBV7-2,CASSSVAGASTDTQYF,TGTGCCAGCAGCTCCGTAGCGGGGGCTAGCACAGATACGCAGTATTTT
TRBJ2-4,-,-,TRBV7-2,CASSLLPETKNIQYF,TGTGCCAGCAGCTTATTGCCAGAAACCAAAAACATTCAGTACTTC
TRBJ2-7,-,-,TRBV7-8,CASSLGRAGLSYEQYF,TGTGCCAGCAGCTTAGGGAGAGCGGGCCTCTCCTACGAGCAGTACTTC
TRBJ2-7,-,-,TRBV27,CASSSTPGSALEQYF,TGTGCCAGCAGCTCAACTCCGGGGTCGGCCCTCGAGCAGTACTTC
TRBJ1-3,-,TRBD1,TRBV6-5,CASRTGHSGNTIYF,TGTGCCAGCAGGACAGGGCACTCTGGAAACACCATATATTTT
TRBJ2-1,-,TRBD1,TRBV9,CASSARDRSLYNEQFF,TGTGCCAGCAGCGCCCGGGACAGGAGTTTATACAATGAGCAGTTCTTC
TRBJ2-6,-,TRBD1,TRBV10-3,CAISETGESSGANVLTF,TGTGCCATCAGTGAGACAGGGGAGAGCTCTGGGGCCAACGTCCTGACTTTC
TRBJ1-2,-,-,TRBV6-5,CASSLYRANYGYTF,TGTGCCAGCAGCCTCTACAGAGCTAACTATGGCTACACCTTC
TRBJ2-2,-,TRBD1,TRBV10-2,CASIDRGRNTGELFF,TGCGCCAGCATCGACAGGGGTAGGAACACCGGGGAGCTGTTTTTT
TRBJ1-4,-,TRBD1,TRBV30,CAWSGGTGSEKLFF,TGTGCCTGGAGTGGAGGGACAGGGAGTGAAAAACTGTTTTTT
TRBJ1-5,-,TRBD1,TRBV7-9,CASSLSGGVNQPQHF,TGTGCCAGCAGCTTATCAGGGGGCGTCAATCAGCCCCAGCATTTT
TRBJ2-4,-,-,TRBV19,CASSIQGSAAKNIQYF,TGTGCCAGTAGTATCCAGGGTTCGGCGGCCAAAAACATTCAGTACTTC
TRBJ1-1,-,TRBD1,TRBV11-2,CASSPGQGWTEAFF,TGTGCCAGCAGCCCCGGACAGGGGTGGACTGAAGCTTTCTTT
TRBJ1-2,-,-,TRBV7-3,CASSLSQGDGYTF,TGTGCCAGCAGCTTAAGCCAAGGGGATGGCTACACCTTC
TRBJ1-4,-,-,TRBV30,CASYYRVGPGKLFF,TGTGCCTCCTATTACAGGGTCGGACCGGGAAAACTGTTTTTT
TRBJ2-5,-,TRBD2,TRBV9,CASSARTGTSGTEETQYF,TGTGCCAGCAGCGCCCGAACCGGGACTAGCGGGACCGAGGAGACCCAGTACTTC
TRBJ2-3,-,-,TRBV5-1,CASSLGVRVTDTQYF,TGCGCCAGCAGCCTAGGGGTTCGGGTCACAGATACGCAGTATTTT
TRBJ2-3,-,TRBD2,TRBV27,CASSLGLAGGKDTQYF,TGTGCCAGCAGTTTAGGGCTAGCGGGGGGTAAAGATACGCAGTATTTT
TRBJ2-1,-,-,TRBV2,CASSLTPSSYNEQFF,TGTGCCAGCAGTTTAACTCCGAGCTCCTACAATGAGCAGTTCTTC
TRBJ2-7,-,-,TRBV6-5,CASSYARGEQYF,TGTGCCAGCAGTTACGCCAGGGGCGAGCAGTACTTC
TRBJ2-3,-,-,TRBV30,CAWSVGTGVSTDTQYF,TGTGCCTGGAGTGTAGGTACGGGGGTTAGCACAGATACGCAGTATTTT
TRBJ1-1,-,-,TRBV6-6,CASSYSPRTGLTEAFF,TGTGCCAGCAGTTACTCCCCCAGAACAGGGTTGACTGAAGCTTTCTTT
TRBJ2-3,-,TRBD2,TRBV2,CASGTSSVGTQYF,TGTGCCAGCGGGACTAGCTCGGTGGGTACGCAGTATTTT
TRBJ2-3,-,-,TRBV7-3,CAGSFQDYTDTQYF,TGTGCCGGCAGCTTCCAAGACTACACAGATACGCAGTATTTT
TRBJ2-7,few,TRBD1,TRBV11-2,CASSSGGYEQYF,TGTGCCAGCAGCTCAGGGGGCTACGAGCAGTACTTC
TRBJ2-7,-,TRBD1,TRBV6-6,CASSYRGTGSSYEQYF,TGTGCCAGCAGTTACCGTGGGACAGGCAGCTCCTACGAGCAGTACTTC
TRBJ1-1,-,-,TRBV9,CASSVATGNTEAFF,TGTGCCAGCAGCGTGGCTACAGGGAACACTGAAGCTTTCTTT
TRBJ2-3,-,-,TRBV6-5,CASSYPQADTQYF,TGTGCCAGCAGTTACCCCCAGGCAGATACGCAGTATTTT
TRBJ2-1,-,-,TRBV5-6,CASSWILASSYNEQFF,TGTGCCAGCAGCTGGATCCTAGCGAGCTCCTACAATGAGCAGTTCTTC
TRBJ1-3,once,-,TRBV7-2,CASSFHFGLSGNTIYF,TGTGCCAGCAGCTTTCATTTCGGACTCTCTGGAAACACCATATATTTT
TRBJ2-7,-,-,TRBV7-3,CASSLYHGAYEQYF,TGTGCCAGCAGCTTATATCACGGGGCCTACGAGCAGTACTTC
TRBJ1-4,-,-,TRBV6-7,CASSYTDSRFNEKLFF,TGTGCCAGCAGTTACACGGACAGTCGTTTCAATGAAAAACTGTTTTTT
TRBJ1-1,-,TRBD1,TRBV7-2,CASSLQGGKNTEAFF,TGTGCCAGCAGCTTACAGGGGGGAAAGAACACTGAAGCTTTCTTT
TRBJ2-4,-,TRBD2,TRBV9,CASSVGGTTKNIQYF,TGTGCCAGCAGCGTAGGTGGGACTACCAAAAACATTCAGTACTTC
TRBJ2-1,-,TRBD1,TRBV5-1,CASSWTGGAGNEQFF,TGCGCCAGCAGCTGGACAGGGGGCGCAGGGAATGAGCAGTTCTTC
TRBJ2-3,-,TRBD2,TRBV9,CASSVGLAAYTDTQYF,TGTGCCAGCAGCGTAGGACTAGCGGCCTACACAGATACGCAGTATTTT
TRBJ2-5,-,-,TRBV9,CASSVDGWETQYF,TGTGCCAGCAGCGTAGACGGTTGGGAGACCCAGTACTTC
TRBJ2-7,-,TRBD2,TRBV29-1,CSVKLAGGLYEQYF,TGCAGCGTCAAACTAGCGGGGGGACTCTACGAGCAGTACTTC
TRBJ2-5,-,TRBD1,TRBV25-1,CASSESGTGVRETQYF,TGTGCCAGCAGTGAATCCGGGACAGGGGTTCGGGAGACCCAGTACTTC
TRBJ1-4,-,-,TRBV4-3,CASSLGLIEKLFF,TGCGCCAGCAGCCTCGGACTTATTGAAAAACTGTTTTTT
TRBJ1-5,once,TRBD1,TRBV30,CAWSLGQLFNQPQHF,TGTGCCTGGAGTTTGGGACAGTTATTCAATCAGCCCCAGCATTTT
TRBJ2-1,-,TRBD2,TRBV10-2,CASSPGTSGKRNEQFF,TGCGCCAGCAGTCCGGGGACTAGCGGCAAACGCAATGAGCAGTTCTTC
TRBJ1-1,-,-,TRBV7-3,CASSDQGIMNTEAFF,TGTGCCAGCAGCGACCAGGGGATTATGAACACTGAAGCTTTCTTT
TRBJ2-3,-,TRBD2,TRBV5-4,CASSGGLAGTFTDTQYF,TGTGCCAGCAGTGGCGGACTAGCGGGAACGTTCACAGATACGCAGTATTTT
TRBJ2-1,-,TRBD2,TRBV6-1,CASSGASGGAIF,TGTGCCAGCAGTGGGGCTAGCGGGGGGGCCATCTTC
TRBJ1-6,-,TRBD1,TRBV7-9,CASSLLWTGVKENSPLHF,TGTGCCAGCAGCTTACTCTGGACAGGGGTCAAAGAAAATTCACCCCTCCACTTT
TRBJ2-1,once,TRBD2,TRBV27,CASSLPGTSTDEQFF,TGTGCCAGCAGTCTCCCCGGGACTAGTACCGATGAGCAGTTCTTC